Below, 5 T cell receptor beta chains from the same sample are listed, as sequenced in a study of blood T cell repertoires in COVID-19. Generated by immunoSEQ multiplex PCR, the TCRdb table keeps only in-frame clones and is missing some. In the table there are 150,000 to 200,000 clones, approximately 80% of which are singletons. The sample taken for sequencing was PBMCs or T cells enriched from blood (not recorded which). These receptors were taken from a man in his forties who had recovered from COVID-19.

In DNA, the CDR3 is TGTGCCAGCAGTGAGGCCAGGGGTGGCACCGGGGAGCTGTTTTTT. It specifies CASSEARGGTGELFF. The rearrangement uses TRBV2 and TRBJ2-2, with a possible D match to TRBD1 (6 bases). The CDR3 spans 15 residues. CDR1 SNHLY and CDR2 FYNNEI come from the germline V gene. V shed 3 bases and J shed 4 bases, with 12 bases lying between them.

The chain employs TRBV24-1 and TRBJ2-5; 7 positions agree with TRBD1. CDR1 and CDR2 from the germline V gene are KGHDR and SFDVKD. V shed 10 bases, J shed 3 bases, and the junction held 7 bases outside the gene matches. The CDR3 totals 13 residues. The CDR3 region is CATRQGAEETQYF. In DNA form, the CDR3 reads TGTGCCACAAGACAGGGAGCAGAAGAGACCCAGTACTTC.

Only one count was recorded for this clone. J is TRBJ2-2 and V is TRBV5-4; TRBD2 agrees at 9 bases. Germline CDR1 and CDR2: SGHNT and YYREEE (reference sequence). V shed 0 bases, J shed 4 bases, and the junction held 10 bases outside the gene matches. The CDR3 contains 18 residues. For the CDR3, the DNA is TGTGCCAGCAGCTTGGCTCTGCGGGGGGGCCGCGGCACCGGGGAGCTGTTTTTT. Protein: CASSLALRGGRGTGELFF.

CDR3 sequence reads: CATSPPGGAAGELFF. The CDR3 nucleotides read TGTGCCACCAGCCCTCCCGGGGGGGCGGCCGGGGAGCTGTTTTTT. The V gene is TRBV15, the J gene TRBJ2-2, with 8 positions matching TRBD2. Germline CDR1 LNHNV, CDR2 YYDKDF (reference sequence). This CDR3 region has 15 residues. J lost 6 bases, V lost 5 bases, and 8 bases had no gene match.

Comment on this clone: Other DNA sequences in this sample translate to the same CDR3. The V gene is TRBV30, the J gene TRBJ1-2, with 7 bases aligning to TRBD1. Germline values: CDR1 GTSNPN, CDR2 SVGIG (reference sequence). Trimming cost V 2 bases and J 4 bases; bases outside gene matches: 4. This CDR3 is 13 amino acids long. CDR3 coding DNA: TGTGCCTGGAGTCCAGGGGGTGGCTATGGCTACACCTTC. Amino acid sequence: CAWSPGGGYGYTF.